This TCR beta chain derives from a study of glioma-infiltrating T cells. The study's findings and limits: Gliomas, especially low-grade, showed above-expected tissue-blood divergence; non-neoplastic patients showed below. CDR3 overlap between tissue and blood was very small.

Deletions cut 1 base from V and 0 bases from J, with 13 bases between. Germline values: CDR1 DFQATT, CDR2 SNEGSKA (reference sequence). The CDR3 covers 16 residues. The iRepertoire nested amplicon-rescue multiplex PCR amplified TCR alpha and beta CDR3s from RNA. Tissue mRNA or PBMC total RNA, roughly 90-400 ng, went into one-step reverse transcription and amplification. TCRdb independently ran MiXCR on the multiplex PCR reads; one entry per CDR3 protein. The data contain approximately 89,000 distinct CDR3 sequences, about 23% of them singletons. This clonotype has a count of ten or more. The antigen is not known.

V usage is TRBV20-1 and J usage is TRBJ2-1; D is tentatively TRBD1 or TRBD2 (5 bases each). Sequenced input: glioma tissue, nonneoplastic brain tissue, or PBMCs (not recorded which). The source is a human donor with low-grade glioma or glioblastoma, undergoing nonglioma brain surgery, or in good health (not recorded which). The CDR3 protein is CSARAGTQSSYNEQFF. CDR3 coding DNA: TGCAGTGCTAGAGCCGGGACGCAAAGCTCCTACAATGAGCAGTTCTTC.